These T cell receptor beta chains were read from a single sample in a study of T cell repertoires in cytomegalovirus infection. Antigens of these TCRs are unknown. In TCRdb, the reads were re-called with MiXCR into one record per CDR3 protein. The top ten hold roughly a fifth of the sample, which has roughly 280,000 distinct CDR3 sequences, roughly a fifth seen once. Here the sequenced sample was cultured PBMCs, taken from culture after CMV antigen stimulation. The receptors come from a human donor in good health (CMV status not recorded). Some clones in this sample may be carry-over from other donors' samples. The CDR3 runs from the conserved cysteine through the conserved F or W. Fields, in order: J gene, D gene, clone size, V gene, CDR3 protein, CDR3 DNA. A D gene is named only where the DNA matches it firmly. A clone size is listed for some rows: how often the clone was seen (once, few, many), or a class if it is expanded.

>TRBJ2-1|.|many|TRBV5-8
CASSLFSTPNEQFF
TGTGCCAGCAGCTTGTTTTCGACCCCGAATGAGCAGTTCTTC
>TRBJ2-3|TRBD1|.|TRBV29-1
CSVSTGRSTDTQYF
TGCAGCGTTTCGACAGGGCGCAGCACAGATACGCAGTATTTT
>TRBJ1-1|.|few|TRBV6-2/TRBV6-3
CASSWTVFNTEAFF
TGTGCCAGCAGTTGGACAGTCTTTAACACTGAAGCTTTCTTT
>TRBJ2-5|.|.|TRBV18
CASSPATQETQYF
TGTGCCAGCTCACCTGCTACACAAGAGACCCAGTACTTC
>TRBJ1-5|TRBD1|many|TRBV4-1
CASSQTPRDRDQPQHF
TGCGCCAGCAGCCAAACCCCTAGGGACAGGGATCAGCCCCAGCATTTT
>TRBJ2-3|.|many|TRBV6-2/TRBV6-3
CASSLWRADTQYF
TGTGCCAGCAGCTTGTGGAGGGCAGATACGCAGTATTTT
>TRBJ2-7|.|many|TRBV7-2
CASSLSSSSSYEQYF
TGTGCCAGCAGCTTAAGTTCCAGCAGCTCCTACGAGCAGTACTTC
>TRBJ2-2|.|.|TRBV3-1
CASSHGLGGALSGELFF
TGTGCCAGCAGCCACGGCCTGGGGGGGGCGCTGAGCGGGGAGCTGTTTTTT
>TRBJ2-3|TRBD2|few|TRBV7-8
CASSLGTSVDTQYF
TGTGCCAGCAGCCTGGGGACTAGCGTTGATACGCAGTATTTT
>TRBJ2-2|TRBD2|few|TRBV28
CASSFWLAGDTGELFF
TGTGCCAGCAGTTTTTGGCTAGCGGGAGACACCGGGGAGCTGTTTTTT
>TRBJ1-2|.|few|TRBV4-1
CASSQVPPPYGYTF
TGCGCCAGCAGCCAAGTTCCCCCTCCCTATGGCTACACCTTC
>TRBJ2-1|.|.|TRBV7-2
CASSLIRGTFYNEQFF
TGTGCCAGCAGCTTGATAAGAGGGACTTTCTACAATGAGCAGTTCTTC
>TRBJ2-5|TRBD2|.|TRBV18
CASSPPLTSGSQETQYF
TGTGCCAGCTCACCACCCCTGACTAGCGGGAGCCAAGAGACCCAGTACTTC
>TRBJ2-1|.|many|TRBV7-8
CASSLSDEQFF
TGTGCCAGCAGCTTAAGTGATGAGCAGTTCTTC
>TRBJ1-1|.|few|TRBV12-3/TRBV12-4
CASSRDPAEAFF
TGTGCCAGCAGTCGAGACCCCGCTGAAGCTTTCTTT
>TRBJ1-2|.|.|TRBV15
CATSRVGGSYGYTF
TGTGCCACCAGCAGAGTCGGGGGCTCCTATGGCTACACCTTC
>TRBJ1-4|.|.|TRBV6-6
CATVGADGSTNEKLFF
TGTGCCACCGTTGGGGCCGACGGGTCAACTAATGAAAAACTGTTTTTT
>TRBJ2-1|TRBD1|few|TRBV27
CASSLGRPDRVRGIYNEQFF
TGTGCCAGCAGTTTAGGTCGCCCGGACAGGGTGAGGGGCATCTACAATGAGCAGTTCTTC
>TRBJ2-3|TRBD2|once|TRBV7-9
CASSSGLAGGFDTQYF
TGTGCCAGCAGCTCCGGACTAGCGGGTGGCTTTGATACGCAGTATTTT
>TRBJ1-2|.|few|TRBV15
CATSRDFRQYLGYTF
TGTGCCACCAGCAGAGATTTTAGACAGTACCTTGGCTACACCTTC
>TRBJ2-3|TRBD1|once|TRBV12-3/TRBV12-4
CASSLTGAISTDTQYF
TGTGCCAGCAGTCTCACAGGGGCGATTAGCACAGATACGCAGTATTTT
>TRBJ2-1|TRBD2|.|TRBV4-2
CASSQNWEGVNEQFF
TGTGCCAGCAGCCAAAATTGGGAGGGAGTCAATGAGCAGTTCTTC
>TRBJ1-2|TRBD1|.|TRBV27
CASSAGTAVFYGYTF
TGTGCCAGCAGCGCCGGGACAGCCGTCTTCTATGGCTACACCTTC
>TRBJ2-3|TRBD2|many|TRBV2
CASSESSGRDTQYF
TGTGCCAGCAGTGAATCTAGCGGGAGGGATACGCAGTATTTT
>TRBJ1-5|TRBD1|many|TRBV7-2
CASSSRTGDQPQHF
TGTGCCAGCAGCTCCAGGACAGGGGATCAGCCCCAGCATTTT
>TRBJ2-1|.|.|TRBV4-1
CASSQDGGGFGEQFF
TGCGCCAGCAGCCAAGATGGTGGGGGATTCGGTGAGCAGTTCTTC
>TRBJ1-5|TRBD1|many|TRBV6-2/TRBV6-3
CASSTPTGTQPQHF
TGTGCCAGCAGTACCCCGACAGGGACTCAGCCCCAGCATTTT
>TRBJ1-1|.|many|TRBV28
CASSPEGAAFF
TGTGCCAGCAGTCCGGAGGGAGCAGCTTTCTTT
>TRBJ1-2|.|many|TRBV7-2
CASSLGLISNYGYTF
TGTGCCAGCAGCTTAGGTCTCATTTCCAACTATGGCTACACCTTC
>TRBJ1-5|.|.|TRBV27
CASSLRGIGTGNQPQHF
TGTGCCAGCAGTTTAAGGGGAATCGGGACGGGGAATCAGCCCCAGCATTTT
>TRBJ1-5|.|many|TRBV7-2
CASSLVGTRQPQHF
TGTGCCAGCAGCTTAGTCGGGACGCGTCAGCCCCAGCATTTT
>TRBJ1-1|.|.|TRBV18
CASSPPGTEAFF
TGTGCCAGCTCACCACCGGGGACTGAAGCTTTCTTT
>TRBJ2-5|.|many|TRBV4-1
CASSQDFDLWETQYF
TGCGCCAGCAGCCAAGATTTTGACCTGTGGGAGACCCAGTACTTC
>TRBJ2-1|TRBD1|many|TRBV6-1
CASSDDRASYNEQFF
TGTGCCAGCAGTGATGACAGGGCATCCTACAATGAGCAGTTCTTC
>TRBJ2-1|.|few|TRBV7-9
CASSFMTRADEQFF
TGTGCCAGCAGCTTTATGACCCGGGCGGATGAGCAGTTCTTC
>TRBJ2-1|.|few|TRBV28
CASSFDAGDYNEQFF
TGTGCCAGCAGTTTCGACGCGGGTGACTACAATGAGCAGTTCTTC
>TRBJ2-2|TRBD2|once|TRBV12-3/TRBV12-4
CASSPTGGGRELFF
TGTGCCAGCAGTCCAACCGGGGGGGGCCGGGAGCTGTTTTTT
>TRBJ2-1|.|few|TRBV2
CASRQGGSYNEQFF
TGTGCCAGCAGGCAGGGGGGCTCCTACAATGAGCAGTTCTTC
>TRBJ2-4|.|.|TRBV14
CASSFFGGQNIQYF
TGTGCCAGCAGTTTTTTTGGCGGACAAAACATTCAGTACTTC
>TRBJ2-1|.|many|TRBV7-2
CASSLSNNEQFF
TGTGCCAGCAGCTTATCTAACAATGAGCAGTTCTTC
>TRBJ2-7|TRBD2|.|TRBV7-3
CASSLNPSGSYEQYF
TGTGCCAGCAGCTTAAATCCTAGCGGGAGTTACGAGCAGTACTTC
>TRBJ2-2|.|.|TRBV5-6
CASSLISTGELFF
TGTGCCAGCAGCTTGATTTCAACCGGGGAGCTGTTTTTT
>TRBJ2-7|TRBD2|.|TRBV4-3
CASSQNSGGPYEQYF
TGCGCCAGCAGCCAGAATAGCGGGGGCCCCTACGAGCAGTACTTC
>TRBJ2-5|TRBD2|.|TRBV5-8
CASSRGVGSGKQETQYF
TGTGCCAGCAGCCGGGGAGTAGGTAGCGGGAAACAAGAGACCCAGTACTTC
>TRBJ1-1|.|.|TRBV11-2
CASSLRRGQNTEAFF
TGTGCCAGCAGCCTCCGTCGGGGCCAGAACACTGAAGCTTTCTTT
>TRBJ1-5|.|.|TRBV6-6
CASSSQGANQPQHF
TGTGCCAGCAGTTCTCAGGGAGCCAATCAGCCCCAGCATTTT